The source of this T cell receptor (beta chain) is a study of T-cell memory formation after mild COVID-19. TCRdb re-called the 5' RACE reads through MiXCR, storing one row per CDR3 protein. The sample carries about 110,000 distinct CDR3 sequences, over 15% recorded once. The clonotype comes from a young man who had mild COVID-19 (a few samples of this study predate the infection). Cell type and time point are not known. The sample comprised PBMCs or a T cell subset sorted from them (not recorded which).

CDR3 sequence (DNA): TGTGCCAGCAGTTATGCGGGGACCCAGTACTTC. Its translation is CASSYAGTQYF. This sequence joins TRBV6-6 and TRBJ2-5, with TRBD2 as a possible D gene (5 bases). Germline loops: CDR1 MNHNY, CDR2 SVGAGI (reference sequence). The V end was cut by 3 bases, the J end by 7 bases, with 6 bases between. This CDR3 has 11 residues.